What follows are 7 T cell receptor beta chains derived from one specimen sequenced in a study of T cells in localized non-small cell lung cancer. Data came from immunoSEQ multiplex PCR; TCRdb stores just in-frame clones and leaves some out. The data hold some 66,000 clones, with about four fifths observed a single time. The source was peripheral blood, collected before any cancer treatment. The receptors originated from a female donor of 60 years or more with stage I lung adenocarcinoma.

The genes are TRBV6-1 and TRBJ2-7; TRBD2 might be the D (5 bases). The CDR3 contains 13 residues. The V end was cut by 11 bases, the J end by 0 bases, with 14 bases between. Per the germline V gene, CDR1 is MNHNS and CDR2 is SASEGT. CDR3 nucleotide sequence: TGTGCCGCGGGTCGGACGAGCTCCTACGAGCAGTACTTC. This translates into CAAGRTSSYEQYF.

The V and J genes are TRBV5-1 and TRBJ1-2; D not resolved. V dropped 0 bases and J dropped 3 bases, with 3 bases sitting between them. Germline CDR1 reads SGHRS; CDR2 reads YFSETQ. This CDR3 contains 12 residues. The CDR3 DNA is TGCGCCAGCAGCTTGGGGCACTATGGCTACACCTTC. Its protein is CASSLGHYGYTF.

The V gene is TRBV6-1, the J gene TRBJ1-5; D is unresolved. Germline CDR1 MNHNS, CDR2 SASEGT. The CDR3 loop spans 14 amino acids. Between the trimmed V and J ends, which lost 0 bases and 4 bases, there was a span of 7 bases. This chain's CDR3 is CASSEAGRNQPQHF. The CDR3 DNA sequence: TGTGCCAGCAGTGAAGCGGGTAGGAATCAGCCCCAGCATTTT.

The chain recombines TRBV5-1 with TRBJ1-4, with unresolved D. The CDR3 length is 13 residues. V lost 7 bases, J lost 0 bases, and 7 bases lay in between. CDR1 and CDR2 (germline): SGHRS, YFSETQ. CDR3 sequence (DNA): TGCGCCAGCTCCAGCGCAACTAATGAAAAACTGTTTTTT. Translated, it gives CASSSATNEKLFF.

The sample holds one count of this clone. This chain uses TRBV4-1 with TRBJ2-4; 9 positions agree with TRBD2. This CDR3 comprises 18 residues. J lost 0 bases, V lost 5 bases, and 11 bases had no gene match. The germline gives CDR1 MGHRA, CDR2 YSYEKL. The CDR3 region is CASSERLAVDPAKNIQYF. CDR3 DNA sequence: TGCGCCAGCAGCGAACGACTAGCGGTCGATCCAGCCAAAAACATTCAGTACTTC.

The CDR3 reads CASSSNYMNTEAFF. The CDR3, as DNA: TGTGCCAGCAGTTCTAACTACATGAACACTGAAGCTTTCTTT. The chain is built from TRBV6-6 and TRBJ1-1, with D hard to call. The germline V gene has CDR1 MNHNY and CDR2 SVGAGI (reference sequence). V gave up 4 bases and J gave up 0 bases, with 9 bases separating them. There are 14 residues in the CDR3.

The J gene is TRBJ2-1, the V gene TRBV12-5; 8 bases align to TRBD2. J gave up 8 bases and V 4 bases, and 10 bases lay outside the gene matches. The germline V gene has CDR1 LGHNT and CDR2 FRNRAP. CDR3 size: 15 residues. The DNA of the CDR3 is TGTGCTAGTGGTTCTCAAGCGGGAGTGGTCGATGAGCAGTTCTTC. The encoded protein is CASGSQAGVVDEQFF.